This T cell receptor beta chain was identified in a study of blood T cell repertoires in COVID-19 (dated by TCRdb to the early 2020s). Regarding the study in general: The collaborator samples originated in the United States, Italy and Spain and spanned the acute and convalescent phases of COVID-19. The material from the prospective study consisted of cDNA or gDNA derived from T cells, B-cell-depleted T cells, or PBMCs. The dataset comprised deeply sampled blood TCRbeta repertoires from subjects exposed to, actively infected with, or recovered from COVID-19. The repertoires were made available in a free public database intended to serve as a resource for research on the immune response to SARS-CoV-2. Samples were obtained from the ongoing ImmuneRACE study (first 160 participants) and from 1,254 subjects provided by 6 global collaborators. Nearly every sample came with metadata listing a de-identified subject ID, COVID-19 status, age in years and sex. Where HLA class I and class II types were available, the types were taken from metadata supplied by the sample provider, not from assay-based typing.

Each collaborating institution followed its own protocols to collect whole blood in K2EDTA tubes. For TCRbeta analysis, collaborators shipped samples as frozen whole blood, isolated PBMCs, or DNA extracted from either of those sample types. For this chain, trimming is 5 bases at the V end and 7 bases at the J end, and the number of junction bases without a gene match is 7. Spanning cysteine to phenylalanine, the CDR3 consists of 14 amino acids. Solely the CDR3 DNA is kept, with 42 bases framed from the first base. The germline V gene (reference sequence) supplies CDR1 SEHNR and CDR2 FQNEAQ. TCRbeta CDR3 regions were amplified from genomic DNA by means of the immunoSEQ Assay, a bias-controlled multiplex PCR. Per the source publication's procedure: Within the assay, amplification of reference gene primers was used to estimate how many nucleated cells each sample contained. Sequence reads were collapsed and filtered to measure the absolute abundance of every unique TCRbeta CDR3 rearrangement. For each sample, productive Simpson clonality was calculated as the square root of Simpson's diversity index over productive rearrangements. The clones in this table, taken by TCRdb from immuneACCESS, are in-frame only. Not every clone is retained; where verified, under half of the shortfall comes from an unresolved V gene, and the cause of the rest is unknown. Clone size and V and J calls were adopted from that table, with D and trimming inferred from the DNA. This sample is represented by about 14,000 clones; 80% to 90% of them were singletons. Of the sample, around 5.4% falls within the top ten clones.

Broad study findings and their caveats: Clinical and demographic metadata were provided uncurated, with the amount varying by source and participant.

On this clone itself: Its target antigen remains unknown. The record has no base qualities; no much larger clone is one base away.

The material sequenced was peripheral blood. The sequence joins TRBV7-9 to TRBJ1-4; TRBD1 aligns with 7 central bases. The receptor was isolated from a human donor in a cohort sampled during active COVID-19. The CDR3 amino acid sequence is: CASSHGQEGEKLFF. The bases read TGTGCCAGCAGCCACGGACAGGAAGGTGAAAAACTGTTTTTT.